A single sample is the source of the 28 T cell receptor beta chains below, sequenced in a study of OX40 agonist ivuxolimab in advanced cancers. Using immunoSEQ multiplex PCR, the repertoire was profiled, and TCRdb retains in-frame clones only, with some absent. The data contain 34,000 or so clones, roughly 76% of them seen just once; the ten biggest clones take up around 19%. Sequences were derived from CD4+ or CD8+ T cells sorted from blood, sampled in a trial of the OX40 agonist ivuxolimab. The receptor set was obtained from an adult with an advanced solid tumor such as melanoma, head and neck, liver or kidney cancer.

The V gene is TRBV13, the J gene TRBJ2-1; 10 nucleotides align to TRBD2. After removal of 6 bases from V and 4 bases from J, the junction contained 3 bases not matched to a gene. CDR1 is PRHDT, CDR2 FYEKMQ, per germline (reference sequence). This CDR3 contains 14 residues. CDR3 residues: CASRAGGGYNEQFF. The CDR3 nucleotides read TGTGCCAGCAGAGCGGGAGGGGGTTACAATGAGCAGTTCTTC.

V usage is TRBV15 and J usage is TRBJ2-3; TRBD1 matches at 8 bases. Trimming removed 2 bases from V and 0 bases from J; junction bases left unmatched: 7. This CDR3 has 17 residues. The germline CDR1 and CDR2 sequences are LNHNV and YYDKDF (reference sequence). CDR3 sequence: CATSRPPTGASTDTQYF. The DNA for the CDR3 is TGTGCCACCAGCAGACCCCCGACAGGGGCTAGCACAGATACGCAGTATTTT.

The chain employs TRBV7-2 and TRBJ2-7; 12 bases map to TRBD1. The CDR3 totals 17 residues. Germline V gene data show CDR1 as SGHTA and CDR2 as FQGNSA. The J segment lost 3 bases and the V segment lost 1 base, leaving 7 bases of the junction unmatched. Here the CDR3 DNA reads TGTGCCAGCAGCTTAGGTTCCGGGACAGGGGGCATCTACGAGCAGTACTTC. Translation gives CASSLGSGTGGIYEQYF.

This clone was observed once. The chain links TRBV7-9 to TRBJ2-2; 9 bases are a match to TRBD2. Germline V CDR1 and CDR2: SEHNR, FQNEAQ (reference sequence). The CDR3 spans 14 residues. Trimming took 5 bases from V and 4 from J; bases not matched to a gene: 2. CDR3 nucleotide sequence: TGTGCCAGCAGCCGTAGCGGGAGCACCGGGGAGCTGTTTTTT. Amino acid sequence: CASSRSGSTGELFF.

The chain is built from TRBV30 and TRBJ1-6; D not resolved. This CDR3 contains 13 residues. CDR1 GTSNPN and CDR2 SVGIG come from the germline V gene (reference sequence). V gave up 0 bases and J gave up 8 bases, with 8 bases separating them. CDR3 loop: CAWSVSVYSPLHF. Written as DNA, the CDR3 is TGTGCCTGGAGTGTATCGGTTTATTCACCCCTCCACTTT. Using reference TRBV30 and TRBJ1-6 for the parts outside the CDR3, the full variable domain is SQTIHQWPATLVQPVGSPLSLECTVEGTSNPNLYWYRQAAGRGLQLLFYSVGIGQISSEVPQNLSASRPQDRQFILSSKKLLLSDSGFYLCAWSVSVYSPLHFGNGTRLTVT.

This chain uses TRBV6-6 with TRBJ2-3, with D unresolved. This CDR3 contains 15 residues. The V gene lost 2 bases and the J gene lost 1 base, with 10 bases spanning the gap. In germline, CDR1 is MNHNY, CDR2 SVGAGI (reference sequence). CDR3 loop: CASSYEASRTDTQYF. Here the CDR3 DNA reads TGTGCCAGCAGTTACGAGGCGTCACGCACAGATACGCAGTATTTT.

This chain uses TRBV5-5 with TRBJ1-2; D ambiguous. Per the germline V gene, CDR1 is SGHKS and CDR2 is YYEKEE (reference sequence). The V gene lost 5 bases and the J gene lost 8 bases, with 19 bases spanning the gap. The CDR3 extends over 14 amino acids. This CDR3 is CASSLVDRPWGYTF. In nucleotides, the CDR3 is TGTGCCAGCAGTTTAGTGGACCGCCCGTGGGGCTACACCTTC. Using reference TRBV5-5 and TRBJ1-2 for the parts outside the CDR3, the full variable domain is DAGVTQSPTHLIKTRGQQVTLRCSPISGHKSVSWYQQVLGQGPQFIFQYYEKEERGRGNFPDRFSARQFPNYSSELNVNALLLGDSALYLCASSLVDRPWGYTFGSGTRLTVV.

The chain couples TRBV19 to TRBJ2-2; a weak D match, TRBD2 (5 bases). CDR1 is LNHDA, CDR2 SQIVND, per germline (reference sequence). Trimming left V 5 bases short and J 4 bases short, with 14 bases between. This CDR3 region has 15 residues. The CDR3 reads CASSRWETSTGELFF. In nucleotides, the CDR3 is TGTGCCAGTAGTCGTTGGGAGACCAGCACCGGGGAGCTGTTTTTT.

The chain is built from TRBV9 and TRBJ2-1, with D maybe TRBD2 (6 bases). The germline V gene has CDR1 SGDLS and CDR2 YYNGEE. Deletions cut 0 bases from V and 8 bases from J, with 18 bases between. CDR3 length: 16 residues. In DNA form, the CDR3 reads TGTGCCAGCAGCGTAGTCGGCGGGGTAGTTCTGGATGAGCAGTTCTTC. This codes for CASSVVGGVVLDEQFF.

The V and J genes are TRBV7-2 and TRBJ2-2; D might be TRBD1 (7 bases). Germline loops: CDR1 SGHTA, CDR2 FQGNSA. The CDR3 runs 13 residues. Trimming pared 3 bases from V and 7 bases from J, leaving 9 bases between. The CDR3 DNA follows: TGTGCCAGCAGCTTTCAGGGGGGCGGGGAGCTGTTTTTT. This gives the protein CASSFQGGGELFF.

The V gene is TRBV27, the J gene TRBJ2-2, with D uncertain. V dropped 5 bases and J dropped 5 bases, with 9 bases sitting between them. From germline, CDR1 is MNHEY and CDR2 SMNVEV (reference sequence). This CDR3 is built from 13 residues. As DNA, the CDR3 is TGTGCCAGCAGTATCACGCTTACCGGGGAGCTGTTTTTT. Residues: CASSITLTGELFF.

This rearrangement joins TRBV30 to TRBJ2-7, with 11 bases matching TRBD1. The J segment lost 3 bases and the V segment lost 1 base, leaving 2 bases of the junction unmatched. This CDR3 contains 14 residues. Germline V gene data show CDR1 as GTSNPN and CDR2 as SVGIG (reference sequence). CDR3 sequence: CAWSAGTGGYEQYF. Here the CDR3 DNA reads TGTGCCTGGAGTGCCGGGACAGGGGGCTACGAGCAGTACTTC. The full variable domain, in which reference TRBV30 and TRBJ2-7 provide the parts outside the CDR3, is SQTIHQWPATLVQPVGSPLSLECTVEGTSNPNLYWYRQAAGRGLQLLFYSVGIGQISSEVPQNLSASRPQDRQFILSSKKLLLSDSGFYLCAWSAGTGGYEQYFGPGTRLTVT.

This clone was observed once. The CDR3 sequence is CASSGTGDNSPLHF. DNA for the CDR3: TGTGCCAGTAGTGGGACAGGGGACAATTCACCCCTCCACTTT. The chain carries TRBV19 and TRBJ1-6, with 10 bases fitting TRBD1. This CDR3 region has 14 residues. CDR1 is LNHDA, CDR2 SQIVND, per germline (reference sequence). V dropped 5 bases and J dropped 7; count of bases not matched to a gene: 2.

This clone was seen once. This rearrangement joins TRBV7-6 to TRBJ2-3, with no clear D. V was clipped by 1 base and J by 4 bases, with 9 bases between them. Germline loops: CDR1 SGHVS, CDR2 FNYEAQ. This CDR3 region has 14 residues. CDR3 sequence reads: CASSLGGGADTQYF. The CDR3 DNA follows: TGTGCCAGCAGCTTAGGGGGTGGGGCAGATACGCAGTATTTT.

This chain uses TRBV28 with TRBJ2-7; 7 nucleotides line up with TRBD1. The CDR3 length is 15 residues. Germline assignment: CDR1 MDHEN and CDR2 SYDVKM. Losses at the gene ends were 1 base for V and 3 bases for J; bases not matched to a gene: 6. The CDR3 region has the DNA TGTGCCAGCAGTTTATTTACAGGGGATGGCTACGAGCAGTACTTC. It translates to CASSLFTGDGYEQYF.

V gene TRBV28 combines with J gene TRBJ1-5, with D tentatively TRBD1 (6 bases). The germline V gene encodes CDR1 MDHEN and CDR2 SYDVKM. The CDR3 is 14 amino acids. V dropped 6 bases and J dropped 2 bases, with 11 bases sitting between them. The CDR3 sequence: CASSQQGGNQPQHF. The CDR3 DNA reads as TGTGCCAGCAGCCAACAGGGCGGCAATCAGCCCCAGCATTTT.

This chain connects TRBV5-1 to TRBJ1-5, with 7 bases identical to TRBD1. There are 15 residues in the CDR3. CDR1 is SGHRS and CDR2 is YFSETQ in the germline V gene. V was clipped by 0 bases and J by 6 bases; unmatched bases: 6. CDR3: CASSLEGQPTQPQHF. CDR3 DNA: TGCGCCAGCAGCTTGGAGGGACAGCCTACTCAGCCCCAGCATTTT.

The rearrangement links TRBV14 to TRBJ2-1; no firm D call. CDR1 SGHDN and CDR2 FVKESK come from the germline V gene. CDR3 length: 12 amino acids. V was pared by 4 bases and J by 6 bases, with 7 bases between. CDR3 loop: CASSRFGNEQFF. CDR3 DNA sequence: TGTGCCAGCAGCCGCTTTGGCAATGAGCAGTTCTTC.

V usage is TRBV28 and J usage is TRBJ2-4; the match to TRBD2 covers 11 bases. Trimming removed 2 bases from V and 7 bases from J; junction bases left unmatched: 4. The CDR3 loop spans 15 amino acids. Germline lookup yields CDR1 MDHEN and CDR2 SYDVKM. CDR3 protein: CASSLVAGGHNIQYF. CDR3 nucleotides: TGTGCCAGCAGTTTAGTAGCGGGAGGGCATAACATTCAGTACTTC.

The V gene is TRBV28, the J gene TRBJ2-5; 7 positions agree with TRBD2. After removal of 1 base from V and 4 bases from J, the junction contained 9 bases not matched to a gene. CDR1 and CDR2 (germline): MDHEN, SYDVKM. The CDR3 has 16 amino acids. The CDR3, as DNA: TGTGCCAGCAGTTTATCGGGGGGTACTACAGCAGAGACCCAGTACTTC. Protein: CASSLSGGTTAETQYF.

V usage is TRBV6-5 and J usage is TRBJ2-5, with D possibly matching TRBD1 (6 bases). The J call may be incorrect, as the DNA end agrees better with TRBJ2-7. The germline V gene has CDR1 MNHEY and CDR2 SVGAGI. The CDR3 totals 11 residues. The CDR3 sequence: CASKQGYEQYF. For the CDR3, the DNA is TGTGCCAGCAAACAGGGCTACGAGCAGTACTTC.

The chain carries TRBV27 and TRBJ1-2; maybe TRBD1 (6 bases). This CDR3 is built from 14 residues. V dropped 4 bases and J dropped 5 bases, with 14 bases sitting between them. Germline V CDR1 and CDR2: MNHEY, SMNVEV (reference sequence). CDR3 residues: CASSYLTGGYGYTF. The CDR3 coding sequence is TGTGCCAGCAGTTACTTGACAGGAGGATATGGCTACACCTTC.

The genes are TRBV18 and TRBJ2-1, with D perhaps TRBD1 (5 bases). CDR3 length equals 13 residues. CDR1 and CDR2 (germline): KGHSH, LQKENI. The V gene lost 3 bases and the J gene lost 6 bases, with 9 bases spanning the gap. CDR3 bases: TGTGCCAGCTCACCTAACACAGGCAATGAGCAGTTCTTC. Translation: CASSPNTGNEQFF. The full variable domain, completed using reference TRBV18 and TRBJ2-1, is NAGVMQNPRHLVRRRGQEARLRCSPMKGHSHVYWYRQLPEEGLKFMVYLQKENIIDESGMPKERFSAEFPKEGPSILRIQQVVRGDSAAYFCASSPNTGNEQFFGPGTRLTVL.

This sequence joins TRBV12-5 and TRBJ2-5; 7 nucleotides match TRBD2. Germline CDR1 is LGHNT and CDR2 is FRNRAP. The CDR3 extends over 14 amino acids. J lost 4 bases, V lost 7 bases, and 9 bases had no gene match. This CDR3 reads CASAWGGAGETQYF. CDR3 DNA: TGTGCTAGTGCCTGGGGAGGGGCTGGAGAGACCCAGTACTTC. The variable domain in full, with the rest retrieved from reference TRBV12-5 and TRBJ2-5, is DARVTQTPRHKVTEMGQEVTMRCQPILGHNTVFWYRQTMMQGLELLAYFRNRAPLDDSGMPKDRFSAEMPDATLATLKIQPSEPRDSAVYFCASAWGGAGETQYFGPGTRLLVL.

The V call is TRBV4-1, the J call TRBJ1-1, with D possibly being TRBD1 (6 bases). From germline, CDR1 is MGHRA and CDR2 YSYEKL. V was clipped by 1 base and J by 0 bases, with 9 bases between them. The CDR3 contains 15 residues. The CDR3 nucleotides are TGCGCCAGCAGCCAAGCAACAGGGCTGAACACTGAAGCTTTCTTT. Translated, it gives CASSQATGLNTEAFF.

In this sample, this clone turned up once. The CDR3 sequence: CAWRTGGYEQYF. CDR3 DNA: TGTGCCTGGAGGACAGGGGGCTACGAGCAGTACTTC. The V gene is TRBV30, the J gene TRBJ2-7; the match to TRBD1 covers 9 bases. V shed 3 bases, J shed 3 bases, and the junction held 0 bases outside the gene matches. The CDR3 consists of 12 residues. Germline lookup yields CDR1 GTSNPN and CDR2 SVGIG (reference sequence).

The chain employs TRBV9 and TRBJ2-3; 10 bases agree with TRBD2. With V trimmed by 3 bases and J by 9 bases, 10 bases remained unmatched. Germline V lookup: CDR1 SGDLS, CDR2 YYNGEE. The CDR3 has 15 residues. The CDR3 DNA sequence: TGTGCCAGCAGCGCAGGCGGGACTAGCGTCGGAACGCAGTATTTT. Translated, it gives CASSAGGTSVGTQYF.

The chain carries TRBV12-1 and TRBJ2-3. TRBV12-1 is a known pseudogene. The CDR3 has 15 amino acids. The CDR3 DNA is TGTGCCAGCAGCCCTGAGGTAGCTGTAGGGGATACGCAGTATTTT. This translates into CASSPEVAVGDTQYF.